This T cell receptor beta chain was identified during a study of T cell responses to AZD1222 COVID-19 vaccine. Study background: Second-dose groups at about 4 or about 12 weeks were pooled.

The CDR3 runs 14 residues. Germline lookup yields CDR1 MGHRA and CDR2 YSYEKL. V lost 8 bases and J lost 0, with 11 bases in between. A word on this clone: The target antigen is unknown.

Repertoires were generated with immunoSEQ multiplex PCR, while TCRdb's copy carries only in-frame clones and drops some. Among some 130,000 clones listed, about 93% were seen once. Study observations and caveats: Every sample of the repertoires postdated the peak T cell response. Spike-specific TCR breadth rose after two AZD1222 doses, and depth rose as well. Clonal diversity was possibly underestimated, and the donors were mostly white British, with more females.

The chain recombines TRBV4-1 with TRBJ1-5; tentative D call: TRBD1 (5 bases). The sequence was obtained from an adult in good health. The source material was peripheral blood, sampled on day 0 of AZD1222 vaccination. The CDR3 protein is CASQPGGSNQPQHF. The CDR3 DNA reads as TGCGCCAGCCAGCCCGGGGGTAGCAATCAGCCCCAGCATTTT.